The 2 T cell receptor beta chains listed next were all sequenced from one sample in a study of blood T cell repertoires in COVID-19. TCRdb's copy holds only in-frame clones and misses some; the assay was immunoSEQ multiplex PCR. The data show some 70,000 clones, about nine tenths seen once. The sequencing input was peripheral blood. The receptors come from a man in his thirties or forties with acute or convalescent COVID-19.

This clone came up once. The V gene is TRBV7-3, the J gene TRBJ2-1; D is perhaps TRBD1 (6 bases). Trimming took off 4 bases at V and 9 bases at J, with 19 bases between the two ends. This CDR3 spans 15 amino acids. Germline CDR1 and CDR2: SGHTA and FQGTGA. The CDR3 loop is CASSSEGTRKSEQFF. The CDR3 region has the DNA TGTGCCAGCAGCTCCGAGGGGACACGGAAAAGTGAGCAGTTCTTC.

The chain is built from TRBV4-1 and TRBJ2-3; possible D gene TRBD2, 5 bases. Trimming removed 3 bases at V and 4 bases at J, with 14 bases between. The CDR3 consists of 15 residues. From germline, CDR1 is MGHRA and CDR2 YSYEKL. This chain's CDR3 is CASSQSVGVPDTQYF. The CDR3 nucleotides are TGCGCCAGCAGCCAGAGTGTCGGGGTCCCAGATACGCAGTATTTT.